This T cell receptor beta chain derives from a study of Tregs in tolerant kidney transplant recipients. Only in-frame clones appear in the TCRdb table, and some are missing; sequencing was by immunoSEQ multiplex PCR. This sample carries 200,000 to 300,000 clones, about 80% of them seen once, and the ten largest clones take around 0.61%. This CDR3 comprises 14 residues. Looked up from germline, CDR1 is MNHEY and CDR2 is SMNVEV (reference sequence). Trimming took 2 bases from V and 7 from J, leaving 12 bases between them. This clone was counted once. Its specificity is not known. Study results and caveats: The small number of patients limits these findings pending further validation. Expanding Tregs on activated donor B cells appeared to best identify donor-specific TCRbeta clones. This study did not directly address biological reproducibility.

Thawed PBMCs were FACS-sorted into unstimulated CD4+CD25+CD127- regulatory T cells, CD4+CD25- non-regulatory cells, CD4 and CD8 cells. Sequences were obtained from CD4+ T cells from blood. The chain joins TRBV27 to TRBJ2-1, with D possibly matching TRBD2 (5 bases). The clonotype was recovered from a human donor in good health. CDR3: CASSLGLELNEQFF. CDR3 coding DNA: TGTGCCAGCAGTTTAGGACTCGAACTAAATGAGCAGTTCTTC.